This TCR beta chain was captured by sequencing in a study of a mutant IDH1 vaccine in newly diagnosed glioma. The overall study: Vaccination followed radiotherapy alone by 4-6 weeks, or accompanied temozolomide cycles. Previous care, which was radiotherapy, temozolomide, or both, most often involved both. Study results and caveats: Apparently unrelated to pseudoprogression were changes in the top peripheral T cell clonotypes. The study observed vaccine-induced immune responses in around 94% of patients.

As regards this clone: Its antigen is as yet unknown.

TCRdb's table, derived via immunoSEQ multiplex PCR, lists solely in-frame clones and lacks some. In the table there are about 67,000 clones, 75% to 90% of which are singletons. As for time point: week 11, during vaccination. Each dose of the vaccine consisted of 300 ug of mutant IDH1 20-mer peptide, with topical imiquimod. The CDR3 totals 14 residues. Germline V gene lookup returns CDR1 SGHTA and CDR2 FQGNSA. Trimming at V came to 4 bases and at J to 10 bases, leaving 7 bases not matched to a gene. This sequence was found in a man between 40 and 49 years old with glioma. The chain joins TRBV7-2 to TRBJ1-1, with 12 bases aligning to TRBD1. This specimen was PBMCs, taken from a glioma patient whose treatment included an IDH1 peptide vaccine. For the CDR3, the DNA is TGTGCCAGCAGCTCCGGGACAGGGGGCTTGGGAGCTTTCTTT. This sequence encodes CASSSGTGGLGAFF.